This TCR beta chain was captured in a study of blood T cell repertoires in COVID-19. Sequenced by immunoSEQ multiplex PCR; TCRdb stores in-frame clones only, minus some. The sample records hundreds of thousands of clones, about 85% being singletons. This TCR was sampled from a woman aged 25 to 39 with acute COVID-19. Sequencing input: PBMCs or T cells enriched from blood (not recorded which).

The CDR3 nucleotides are TGTGCCAGCACCATACTGGGTAGCGGGAGAGGAGAGACCCAGTACTTC. Its protein product is CASTILGSGRGETQYF. The V gene is TRBV7-9, the J gene TRBJ2-5, with 9 bases lining up with TRBD2. Germline V gives CDR1 SEHNR, CDR2 FQNEAQ (reference sequence). The CDR3 covers 16 residues. V was pared by 7 bases and J by 4 bases, with 13 bases of the junction left unmatched.